The following is a T cell receptor (beta chain) sequence with its context. This clonotype was recorded many times. Its recognized antigen is unknown. No base quality values were provided; no much bigger clone lies one nucleotide off. This sample is part of a study of early T cells in non-severe SARS-CoV-2 infection (dated by TCRdb to about 2021). Describing the broader study: Bulk RNA from unsorted whole blood was used for TCR sequencing, so alpha and beta chains could not be paired.

Trimming removed 4 bases from V and 6 bases from J, leaving 15 bases between the germline ends. There are 13 amino acids in the CDR3, from cysteine to phenylalanine inclusive. The read is trimmed to its CDR3 DNA, 39 bases read in frame from base 1. In the germline V gene, CDR1 corresponds to SQVTM and CDR2 to ANQGSEA. This was a case-control study nested in a cohort of healthcare workers in London, UK, who had nasopharyngeal swab PCR tests and blood samples taken every week. Healthcare workers were enrolled in the week of the UK lockdown, from 23 to 31 March 2020, and were followed every week for up to roughly 15 weeks. The library was built by means of 5' RACE. This sample was sequenced with a NextSeq 500. The TCR library protocol attached unique molecular identifiers to individual cDNA molecules to correct for sequencing error and PCR bias. Sequencing covered both TCR alpha and beta chains, and within each sample the abundances of alpha and beta sequences were tightly co-correlated. As for the original processing: Decombinator V4 was used to annotate the V gene, J gene and CDR3 of the TCR sequences. TCRs were defined as expanded if a significant change between any two time points was detected under a Poisson model with p below 0.0001. Abundances of TCRs were expressed as counts per million after normalisation to the total number of TCRs sequenced in each sample. TRAV1-2 paired with TRAJ12, TRAJ20 or TRAJ33 defined MAIT TCRs, while TRAV10 paired with TRAJ18 defined iNKT TCRs. A search of VDJdb, accessed on 1 November 2021, was run for TCRs annotated to CMV, EBV and SARS-CoV-2, with TCRs annotated for multiple antigens excluded. The raw public reads went through TCRdb reprocessing: fastp at Q25, MiXCR clone calling, in-frame beta chains kept. Each CDR3 protein appears once, grouped with its most common genes and DNA. The V and J calls come from TCRdb's annotation, not from the publication. This sample has 60,000 to 75,000 distinct CDR3 sequences in its table, and approximately 10% of those were observed once. The top ten clonotypes cover 5.7% of the sample.

Study-wide conclusions, independent of this receptor: VDJdb matching was skewed toward anti-spike CD8 responses and likely underestimated virus-specific expansions, missing private and CD4 specificities.

This specimen consisted of whole blood, obtained at baseline. Rearrangement joined TRBV29-1 to TRBJ1-1; TRBD1 could be the D gene, as 6 bases match. The receptor was isolated from an adult who was a healthcare worker with PCR-confirmed SARS-CoV-2 infection or an uninfected control (not recorded which). The DNA sequence follows: TGCAGCGTTGTAAGACAGGAGGAAGCTGAAGCTTTCTTT. Its translation is CSVVRQEEAEAFF.